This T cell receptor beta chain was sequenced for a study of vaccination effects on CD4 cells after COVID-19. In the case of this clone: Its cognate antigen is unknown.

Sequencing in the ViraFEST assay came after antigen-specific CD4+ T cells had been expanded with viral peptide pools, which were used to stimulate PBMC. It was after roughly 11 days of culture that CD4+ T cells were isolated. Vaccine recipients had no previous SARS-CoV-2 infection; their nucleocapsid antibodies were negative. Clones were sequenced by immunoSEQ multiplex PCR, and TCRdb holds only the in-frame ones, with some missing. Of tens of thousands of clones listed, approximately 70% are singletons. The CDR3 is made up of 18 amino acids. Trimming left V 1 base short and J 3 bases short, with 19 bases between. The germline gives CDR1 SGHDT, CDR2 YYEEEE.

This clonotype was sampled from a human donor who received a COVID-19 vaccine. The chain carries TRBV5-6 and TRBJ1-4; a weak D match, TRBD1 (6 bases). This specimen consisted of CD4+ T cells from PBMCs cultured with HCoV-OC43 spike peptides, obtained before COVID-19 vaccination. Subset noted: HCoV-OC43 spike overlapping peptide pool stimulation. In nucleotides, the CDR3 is TGTGCCAGCAGCTTGTCTCCCCTTCGGGGGCAATCTAATGAAAAACTGTTTTTT. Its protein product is CASSLSPLRGQSNEKLFF.